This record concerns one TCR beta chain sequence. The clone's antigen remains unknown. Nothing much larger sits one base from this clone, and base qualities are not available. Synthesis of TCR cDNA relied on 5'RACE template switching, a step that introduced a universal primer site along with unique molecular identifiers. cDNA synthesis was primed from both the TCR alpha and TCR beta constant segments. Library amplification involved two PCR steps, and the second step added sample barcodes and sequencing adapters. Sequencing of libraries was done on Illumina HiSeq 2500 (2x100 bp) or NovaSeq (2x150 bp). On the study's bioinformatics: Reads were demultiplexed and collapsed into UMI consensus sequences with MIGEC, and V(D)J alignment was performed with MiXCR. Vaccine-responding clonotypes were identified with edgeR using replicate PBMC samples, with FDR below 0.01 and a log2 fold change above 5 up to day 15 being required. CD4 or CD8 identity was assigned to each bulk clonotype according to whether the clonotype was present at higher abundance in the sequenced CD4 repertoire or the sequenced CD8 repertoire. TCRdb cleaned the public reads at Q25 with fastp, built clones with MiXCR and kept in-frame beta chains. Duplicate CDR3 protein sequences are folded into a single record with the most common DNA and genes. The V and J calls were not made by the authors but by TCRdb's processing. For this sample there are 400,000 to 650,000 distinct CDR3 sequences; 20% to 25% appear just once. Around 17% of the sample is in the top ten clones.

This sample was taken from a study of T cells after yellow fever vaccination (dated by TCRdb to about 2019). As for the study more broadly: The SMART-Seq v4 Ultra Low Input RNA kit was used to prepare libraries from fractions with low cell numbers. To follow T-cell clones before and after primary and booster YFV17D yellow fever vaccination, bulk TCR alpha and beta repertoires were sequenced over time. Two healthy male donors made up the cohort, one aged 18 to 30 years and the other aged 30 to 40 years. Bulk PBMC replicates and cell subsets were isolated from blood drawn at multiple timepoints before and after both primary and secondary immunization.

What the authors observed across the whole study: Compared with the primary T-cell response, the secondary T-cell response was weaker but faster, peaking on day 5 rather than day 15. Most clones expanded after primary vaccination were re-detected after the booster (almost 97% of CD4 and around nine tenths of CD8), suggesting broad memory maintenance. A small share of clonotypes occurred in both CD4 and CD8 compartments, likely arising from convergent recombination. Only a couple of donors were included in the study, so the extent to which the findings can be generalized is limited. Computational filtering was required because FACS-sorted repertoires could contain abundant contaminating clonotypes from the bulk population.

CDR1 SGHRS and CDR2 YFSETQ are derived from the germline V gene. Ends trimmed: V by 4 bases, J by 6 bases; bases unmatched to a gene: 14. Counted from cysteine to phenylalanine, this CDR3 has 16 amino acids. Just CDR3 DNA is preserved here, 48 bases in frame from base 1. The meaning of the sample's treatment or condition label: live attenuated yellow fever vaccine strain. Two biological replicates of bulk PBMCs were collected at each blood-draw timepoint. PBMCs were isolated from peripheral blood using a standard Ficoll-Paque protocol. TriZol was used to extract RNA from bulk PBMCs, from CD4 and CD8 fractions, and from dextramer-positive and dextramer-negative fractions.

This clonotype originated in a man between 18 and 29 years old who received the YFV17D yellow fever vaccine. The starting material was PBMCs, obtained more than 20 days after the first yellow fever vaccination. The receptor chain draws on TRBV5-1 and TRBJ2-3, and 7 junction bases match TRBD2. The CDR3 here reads CASSPLGGSNGDTQYF. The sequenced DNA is TGCGCCAGCAGCCCCCTCGGGGGGTCGAACGGGGATACGCAGTATTTT.